This T cell receptor beta chain is from a study of cytomegalovirus exposure and HLA in healthy donors. Study-level points and caveats: As a later analysis showed, several of the most significant clusters appeared to be linked to common viral pathogens. In a later analysis, TCR beta V- and J-gene trimming showed a link to a missense DCLRE1C variant.

A note on this clone: Antigen specificity is unknown.

The PCR had 60 Vbeta and 13 Jbeta primers. Assay used: immunoSEQ multiplex PCR; TCRdb lists only in-frame clones, some missing. The repertoire holds 120,000 to 150,000 clones, with 88% as singletons. The sample comprised PBMCs. The origin of this receptor is a woman aged 40 to 50 in good health and CMV-seronegative.

The CDR3 protein is CASSPGLAGVQETQYF. The CDR3 coding sequence is TGTGCCAGCAGTCCGGGACTAGCGGGAGTTCAAGAGACCCAGTACTTC. V usage is TRBV27 and J usage is TRBJ2-5; 14 nucleotides agree with TRBD2. Germline V lookup: CDR1 MNHEY, CDR2 SMNVEV (reference sequence). This CDR3 has 16 residues. V trimming: 5 bases; J trimming: 2 bases; junction bases outside the gene matches: 4.